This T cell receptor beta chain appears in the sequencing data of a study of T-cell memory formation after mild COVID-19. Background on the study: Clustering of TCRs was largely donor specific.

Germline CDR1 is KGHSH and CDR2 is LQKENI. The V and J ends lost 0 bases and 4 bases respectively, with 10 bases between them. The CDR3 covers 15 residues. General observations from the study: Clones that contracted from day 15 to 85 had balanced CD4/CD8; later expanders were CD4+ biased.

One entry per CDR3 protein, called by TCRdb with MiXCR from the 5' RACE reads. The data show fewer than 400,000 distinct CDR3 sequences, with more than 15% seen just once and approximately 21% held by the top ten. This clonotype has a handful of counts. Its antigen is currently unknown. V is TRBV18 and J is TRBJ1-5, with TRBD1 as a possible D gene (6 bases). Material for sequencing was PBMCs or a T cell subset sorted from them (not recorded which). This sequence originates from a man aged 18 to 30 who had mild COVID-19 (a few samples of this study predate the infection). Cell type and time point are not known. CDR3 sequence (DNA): TGTGCCAGCTCACCACCGCAGGGGCGGAATCAGCCCCAGCATTTT. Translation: CASSPPQGRNQPQHF.